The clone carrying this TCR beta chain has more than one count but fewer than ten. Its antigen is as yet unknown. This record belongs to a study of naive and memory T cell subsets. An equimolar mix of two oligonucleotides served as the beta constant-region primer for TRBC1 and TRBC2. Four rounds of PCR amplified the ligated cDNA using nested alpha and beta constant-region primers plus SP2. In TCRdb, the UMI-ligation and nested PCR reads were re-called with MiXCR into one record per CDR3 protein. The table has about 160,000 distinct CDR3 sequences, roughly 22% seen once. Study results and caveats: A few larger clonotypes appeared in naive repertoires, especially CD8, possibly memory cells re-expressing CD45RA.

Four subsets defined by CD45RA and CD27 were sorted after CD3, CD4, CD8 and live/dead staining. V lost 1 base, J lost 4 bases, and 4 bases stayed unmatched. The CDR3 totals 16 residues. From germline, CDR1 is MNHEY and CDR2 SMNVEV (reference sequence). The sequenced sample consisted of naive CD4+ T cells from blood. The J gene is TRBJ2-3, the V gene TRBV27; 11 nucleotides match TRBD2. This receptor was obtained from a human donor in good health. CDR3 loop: CASSLFSGRGADTQYF. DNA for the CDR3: TGTGCCAGCAGTTTATTTAGCGGGAGGGGGGCAGATACGCAGTATTTT.